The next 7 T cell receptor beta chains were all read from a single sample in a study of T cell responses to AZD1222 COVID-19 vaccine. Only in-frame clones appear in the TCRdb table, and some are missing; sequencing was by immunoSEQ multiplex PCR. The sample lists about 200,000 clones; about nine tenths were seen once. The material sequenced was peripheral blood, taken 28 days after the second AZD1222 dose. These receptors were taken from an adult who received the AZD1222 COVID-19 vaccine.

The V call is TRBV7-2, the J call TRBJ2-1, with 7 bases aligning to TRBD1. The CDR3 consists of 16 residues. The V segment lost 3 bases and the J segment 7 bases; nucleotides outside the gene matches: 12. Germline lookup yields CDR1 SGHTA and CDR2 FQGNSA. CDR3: CASSLTGLGDVNEQFF. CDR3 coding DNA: TGTGCCAGCAGCTTGACAGGGCTAGGGGATGTGAATGAGCAGTTCTTC.

CDR3 in amino acids: CAKTVSSYEQYF. The CDR3, as DNA: TGTGCCAAGACAGTGAGCTCCTACGAGCAGTACTTC. This chain connects TRBV19 to TRBJ2-7; D is perhaps TRBD1 (5 bases). The V and J ends lost 10 bases and 0 bases respectively, with 10 bases between them. The CDR3 runs 12 residues. Germline V gene lookup returns CDR1 LNHDA and CDR2 SQIVND (reference sequence).

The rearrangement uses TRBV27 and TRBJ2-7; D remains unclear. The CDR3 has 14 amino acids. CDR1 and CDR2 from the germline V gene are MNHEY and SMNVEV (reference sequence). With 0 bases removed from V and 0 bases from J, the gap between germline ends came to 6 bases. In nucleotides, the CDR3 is TGTGCCAGCAGTTTATCGGGGTACTCCTACGAGCAGTACTTC. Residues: CASSLSGYSYEQYF.

The CDR3 sequence: CASSGKITGTMYDNEQFF. Here the CDR3 DNA reads TGTGCCAGCAGTGGGAAAATCACCGGGACTATGTACGACAATGAGCAGTTCTTC. The rearrangement links TRBV6-4 to TRBJ2-1; 7 nucleotides align to TRBD2. CDR1 MRHNA and CDR2 SNTAGT come from the germline V gene. The CDR3 loop spans 18 amino acids. J was trimmed by 5 bases and V by 4 bases; bases with no gene match: 17.

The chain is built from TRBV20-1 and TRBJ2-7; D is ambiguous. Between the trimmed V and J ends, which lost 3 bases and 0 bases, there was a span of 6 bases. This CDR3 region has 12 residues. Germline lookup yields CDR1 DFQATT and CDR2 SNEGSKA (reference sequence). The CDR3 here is CSASRISYEQYF. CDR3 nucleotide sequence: TGCAGTGCTAGTAGGATCTCCTACGAGCAGTACTTC.

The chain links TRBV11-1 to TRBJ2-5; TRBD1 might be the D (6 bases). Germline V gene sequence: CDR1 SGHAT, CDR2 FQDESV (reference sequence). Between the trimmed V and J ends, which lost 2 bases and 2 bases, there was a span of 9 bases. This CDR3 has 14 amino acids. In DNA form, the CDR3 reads TGTGCCAGCAGCTTACGACAGGTACAAGAGACCCAGTACTTC. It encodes CASSLRQVQETQYF.

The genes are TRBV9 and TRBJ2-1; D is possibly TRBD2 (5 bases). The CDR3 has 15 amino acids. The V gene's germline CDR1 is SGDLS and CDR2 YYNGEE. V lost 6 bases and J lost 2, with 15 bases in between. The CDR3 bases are TGTGCCAGCACCCCGTGGGAGTACACCTACAATGAGCAGTTCTTC. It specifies CASTPWEYTYNEQFF.